The rows below give T cell receptor beta chains drawn from one sample of a study of T cell repertoires in cytomegalovirus infection. MiXCR, run by TCRdb on the reads, gives a single entry per CDR3 protein. This table holds about 450,000 distinct CDR3 sequences, about 33% found once. Sequenced material: PBMCs. These receptors were taken from a human donor in good health (CMV status not recorded). Some clones in this sample may be carry-over from other donors' samples. Both conserved end residues are part of each CDR3. Each record gives: CDR3 DNA, CDR3 protein, D gene, V gene, clone size, J gene. A D gene is named only where the DNA matches it firmly. Not all rows give a size; the values are once, few, many and, for expanded clones, a class.

cdr3_nt: TGTGCCAGCAGTTACCGGACTAGCGGGGTCCCCTACGAGCAGTACTTC
cdr3_aa: CASSYRTSGVPYEQYF
d_call: TRBD2
v_call: TRBV6-6
clone_size: once
j_call: TRBJ2-7

cdr3_nt: TGTGCCACCAGCGGAGAACAGGCCACAACTAATGAAAAACTGTTTTTT
cdr3_aa: CATSGEQATTNEKLFF
d_call: .
v_call: TRBV15
clone_size: few
j_call: TRBJ1-4

cdr3_nt: TGTGCCAGCATCCTAAAGGGCCCATCACCCGGCGAGCAGTACTTC
cdr3_aa: CASILKGPSPGEQYF
d_call: .
v_call: TRBV6-6
clone_size: .
j_call: TRBJ2-7

cdr3_nt: TGTGCCAGCAGCGAAGCGGGGACCTATGGCTACACCTTC
cdr3_aa: CASSEAGTYGYTF
d_call: .
v_call: TRBV7-6
clone_size: few
j_call: TRBJ1-2

cdr3_nt: TGCGCCAGCAGTCAAGGATCTCCCCGGCCGGATCGGGAGGAAATCTACGAGCAGTACTTC
cdr3_aa: CASSQGSPRPDREEIYEQYF
d_call: TRBD2
v_call: TRBV23-1
clone_size: .
j_call: TRBJ2-7

cdr3_nt: TGTGCCAGCAGGACCGGACAGGGTTGGAACATTCAGTACTTC
cdr3_aa: CASRTGQGWNIQYF
d_call: TRBD1
v_call: TRBV6-5
clone_size: few
j_call: TRBJ2-4

cdr3_nt: TGTGCCAGAAGTTTATCGGCAAAGGCCCTCTCCGGAAACACCATATATTTT
cdr3_aa: CARSLSAKALSGNTIYF
d_call: .
v_call: TRBV12-3/TRBV12-4
clone_size: .
j_call: TRBJ1-3

cdr3_nt: TGTGCCAGCGGCCGTGCGTATAGCAATCAGCCCCAGCATTTT
cdr3_aa: CASGRAYSNQPQHF
d_call: .
v_call: TRBV6-2/TRBV6-3
clone_size: few
j_call: TRBJ1-5

cdr3_nt: TGTGCCAGTGGGCCGGGACTAGCGAAACAAGAGACCCAGTACTTC
cdr3_aa: CASGPGLAKQETQYF
d_call: TRBD2
v_call: TRBV19
clone_size: few
j_call: TRBJ2-5

cdr3_nt: TGTGCCAGCAGTTTAAAAGAGGACACTGAAGCTTTCTTT
cdr3_aa: CASSLKEDTEAFF
d_call: .
v_call: TRBV27
clone_size: .
j_call: TRBJ1-1

cdr3_nt: TGTGCCAGCAGCGTCTCCCTGACCCCTGCGGGGTACAATGAGCAGTTCTTC
cdr3_aa: CASSVSLTPAGYNEQFF
d_call: .
v_call: TRBV7-2
clone_size: many
j_call: TRBJ2-1

cdr3_nt: TGTGCCAGTCTACCTGTGACAGCGAACACCGGGGAGCTGTTTTTT
cdr3_aa: CASLPVTANTGELFF
d_call: .
v_call: TRBV5-5
clone_size: .
j_call: TRBJ2-2

cdr3_nt: TGCGCCAGCAGCCACGGACCCCTGGGGGAGCAGTACTTC
cdr3_aa: CASSHGPLGEQYF
d_call: .
v_call: TRBV4-3
clone_size: few
j_call: TRBJ2-7

cdr3_nt: TGTGCCAGCAGCCGCGGGGGGCCGTTAGAGACCCAGTACTTC
cdr3_aa: CASSRGGPLETQYF
d_call: TRBD2
v_call: TRBV7-2
clone_size: .
j_call: TRBJ2-5

cdr3_nt: TGTGCCAGCAGTTTGTCCACTAGCGGGGCCTACAATGAGCAGTTCTTC
cdr3_aa: CASSLSTSGAYNEQFF
d_call: TRBD2
v_call: TRBV12-3/TRBV12-4
clone_size: .
j_call: TRBJ2-1

cdr3_nt: TGTGCCAGCAGCCCCGTAAATTCACCCCTCCACTTT
cdr3_aa: CASSPVNSPLHF
d_call: .
v_call: TRBV28
clone_size: .
j_call: TRBJ1-6

cdr3_nt: TGCAGTGCTAGTCGTCCAGGGGTCCGGTCACCCCTCCACTTT
cdr3_aa: CSASRPGVRSPLHF
d_call: .
v_call: TRBV20-1
clone_size: .
j_call: TRBJ1-6

cdr3_nt: TGCGCCAGCAGCTGGTCGGGACAGGGGGACTACGAGCAGTACTTC
cdr3_aa: CASSWSGQGDYEQYF
d_call: TRBD1
v_call: TRBV5-1
clone_size: .
j_call: TRBJ2-7

cdr3_nt: TGTGCCAGTAGTATTGGGGGGCATGCTGAAGCTTTCTTT
cdr3_aa: CASSIGGHAEAFF
d_call: .
v_call: TRBV19
clone_size: few
j_call: TRBJ1-1

cdr3_nt: TGTGCCAGCAGAAGCACAGGGGTCGGAAACACCATATATTTT
cdr3_aa: CASRSTGVGNTIYF
d_call: TRBD1
v_call: TRBV7-3
clone_size: .
j_call: TRBJ1-3

cdr3_nt: TGTGCCAGTAGGACAGGCTCTTCTAATTCACCCCTCCACTTT
cdr3_aa: CASRTGSSNSPLHF
d_call: .
v_call: TRBV19
clone_size: many
j_call: TRBJ1-6

cdr3_nt: TGTGCCAGCAGTCGACAGGGGTATGGCTACACCTTC
cdr3_aa: CASSRQGYGYTF
d_call: TRBD1
v_call: TRBV12-3/TRBV12-4
clone_size: many
j_call: TRBJ1-2

cdr3_nt: TGTGCCAGCAGTTTATCGGGGGTTTCACCCCTCCACTTT
cdr3_aa: CASSLSGVSPLHF
d_call: .
v_call: TRBV27
clone_size: many
j_call: TRBJ1-6

cdr3_nt: TGTGCCAGCACCCAATTGTGGGGGACAGGGTTTGAGACCCAGTACTTC
cdr3_aa: CASTQLWGTGFETQYF
d_call: TRBD1
v_call: TRBV5-4
clone_size: few
j_call: TRBJ2-5

cdr3_nt: TGTGCCACCAGTGGACCGGACTATGGCTACCCCTTC
cdr3_aa: CATSGPDYGYPF
d_call: .
v_call: TRBV24-1
clone_size: .
j_call: TRBJ1-2

cdr3_nt: TGTGCCAGCAGCTTAGCGACAGTGCTTGTGAGCCATGAGCAGTTCTTC
cdr3_aa: CASSLATVLVSHEQFF
d_call: .
v_call: TRBV7-6
clone_size: many
j_call: TRBJ2-1

cdr3_nt: TGTGCCTGGAATGGACAGGGGGATTTAGGTGAAAAACTGTTTTTT
cdr3_aa: CAWNGQGDLGEKLFF
d_call: TRBD1
v_call: TRBV30
clone_size: once
j_call: TRBJ1-4

cdr3_nt: TGTGCCAGCAGTTACGGGTATGGAACTGAAGCTTTCTTT
cdr3_aa: CASSYGYGTEAFF
d_call: .
v_call: TRBV6-2/TRBV6-3
clone_size: .
j_call: TRBJ1-1

cdr3_nt: TGTGCCAGTGGAGGGGGGGATAGTTGGAATCAGCCCCAGCATTTT
cdr3_aa: CASGGGDSWNQPQHF
d_call: .
v_call: TRBV7-9
clone_size: few
j_call: TRBJ1-5

cdr3_nt: TGTGCCACCCGATCCCGGACGGTCGGACGATTTCCCAATCAGCCCCAGCATTTT
cdr3_aa: CATRSRTVGRFPNQPQHF
d_call: .
v_call: TRBV6-5
clone_size: .
j_call: TRBJ1-5

cdr3_nt: TGTGCCAGCAGCTTGGGGACAGGGGAATCGGCAACTAATGAAAAACTGTTTTTT
cdr3_aa: CASSLGTGESATNEKLFF
d_call: TRBD1
v_call: TRBV7-2
clone_size: many
j_call: TRBJ1-4

cdr3_nt: TGTGCCAGCAGTTATCTTGGGACAGGTCTCGCCTACGAGCAGTACTTC
cdr3_aa: CASSYLGTGLAYEQYF
d_call: TRBD1
v_call: TRBV6-5
clone_size: many
j_call: TRBJ2-7

cdr3_nt: TGTGCCAGCATGGTCGGGGCCGGCGGGGGCCGTAGCAATGAGCAGTTCTTC
cdr3_aa: CASMVGAGGGRSNEQFF
d_call: .
v_call: TRBV11-2
clone_size: .
j_call: TRBJ2-1

cdr3_nt: TGTGCCAGCAACAGGGCTTCGCGCACAGATACGCAGTATTTT
cdr3_aa: CASNRASRTDTQYF
d_call: .
v_call: TRBV2
clone_size: .
j_call: TRBJ2-3

cdr3_nt: TGTGCCAGCAGCGCGGGTCGGGGACCTAATAGCAATCAGCCCCAGCATTTT
cdr3_aa: CASSAGRGPNSNQPQHF
d_call: .
v_call: TRBV6-1
clone_size: many
j_call: TRBJ1-5

cdr3_nt: TGTGCCAGCAGCCAGATTCAGGGGGCCACCGGGGAGCTGTTTTTT
cdr3_aa: CASSQIQGATGELFF
d_call: TRBD1
v_call: TRBV7-2
clone_size: many
j_call: TRBJ2-2

cdr3_nt: TGTGCCAGCAGCTTAAATTTAGGGACAGGGGATCTGACGTCCATCACAGATACGCAGTATTTT
cdr3_aa: CASSLNLGTGDLTSITDTQYF
d_call: TRBD1
v_call: TRBV7-6
clone_size: .
j_call: TRBJ2-3

cdr3_nt: TGTGCCAGCAGTTCTGGACCTTTATTTACGCAGTATTTT
cdr3_aa: CASSSGPLFTQYF
d_call: .
v_call: TRBV12-3/TRBV12-4
clone_size: few
j_call: TRBJ2-3

cdr3_nt: TGTGCCAGCTCACCGTCCAGGGGAGGGCAAGAGACCCAGTACTTC
cdr3_aa: CASSPSRGGQETQYF
d_call: .
v_call: TRBV18
clone_size: .
j_call: TRBJ2-5

cdr3_nt: TGTGCCACCAGTGAAGCCCGGGCGGGGGGCACATACAATGAGCAGTTCTTC
cdr3_aa: CATSEARAGGTYNEQFF
d_call: TRBD2
v_call: TRBV24-1
clone_size: few
j_call: TRBJ2-1

cdr3_nt: TGTGCCAGCAGTGAACACTGGCCTAGTCGACCCTCCTACAATGAGCAGTTCTTC
cdr3_aa: CASSEHWPSRPSYNEQFF
d_call: .
v_call: TRBV2
clone_size: .
j_call: TRBJ2-1

cdr3_nt: TGTGCCAGCAGCCAAGACTCGGCAGTCACTGAAGCTTTCTTT
cdr3_aa: CASSQDSAVTEAFF
d_call: .
v_call: TRBV4-2
clone_size: few
j_call: TRBJ1-1

cdr3_nt: TGTGCCAGCGCGGGGACAGTCTACAATGAGCAGTTCTTC
cdr3_aa: CASAGTVYNEQFF
d_call: .
v_call: TRBV6-6
clone_size: .
j_call: TRBJ2-1

cdr3_nt: TGTGCCAGCAGCCCTGCGAGGCGGGCAAATGAGCAGTTCTTC
cdr3_aa: CASSPARRANEQFF
d_call: .
v_call: TRBV3-1
clone_size: .
j_call: TRBJ2-1

cdr3_nt: TGTGCCAGCAGTTCAATCGTTACAGGTTTCGGGAACACTGAAGCTTTCTTT
cdr3_aa: CASSSIVTGFGNTEAFF
d_call: .
v_call: TRBV27
clone_size: many
j_call: TRBJ1-1

cdr3_nt: TGTGCCAGCAGCCTACAGGGGAGCAATCAGCCCCAGCATTTT
cdr3_aa: CASSLQGSNQPQHF
d_call: TRBD1
v_call: TRBV7-2
clone_size: many
j_call: TRBJ1-5

cdr3_nt: TGTGCCAGTAGTATACAGGGGATTGATACGCAGTATTTT
cdr3_aa: CASSIQGIDTQYF
d_call: .
v_call: TRBV19
clone_size: .
j_call: TRBJ2-3

cdr3_nt: TGCAGTGCGGGGGAGGTCGGCAATCAGCCCCAGCATTTT
cdr3_aa: CSAGEVGNQPQHF
d_call: .
v_call: TRBV20-1
clone_size: .
j_call: TRBJ1-5

cdr3_nt: TGTGCCAGCAGCTGGATGAGGGAAGGGGAGCAGTACTTC
cdr3_aa: CASSWMREGEQYF
d_call: .
v_call: TRBV7-6
clone_size: few
j_call: TRBJ2-7

cdr3_nt: TGTGCCAGCAGTTTATCCCAGGCTTATAGCAATCAGCCCCAGCATTTT
cdr3_aa: CASSLSQAYSNQPQHF
d_call: .
v_call: TRBV12-3/TRBV12-4
clone_size: .
j_call: TRBJ1-5

cdr3_nt: TGTGCCAGCAGCTTAGGGGGGGAGTGGGAGACCCAGTACTTC
cdr3_aa: CASSLGGEWETQYF
d_call: .
v_call: TRBV11-2
clone_size: .
j_call: TRBJ2-5

cdr3_nt: TGTGCCACCAGTTATGCCGGGACCCAAGAGACCCAGTACTTC
cdr3_aa: CATSYAGTQETQYF
d_call: .
v_call: TRBV24-1
clone_size: .
j_call: TRBJ2-5

cdr3_nt: TGTGCCAGTATCGGGGGGGTAGGAGATACGCAGTATTTT
cdr3_aa: CASIGGVGDTQYF
d_call: TRBD2
v_call: TRBV7-2
clone_size: .
j_call: TRBJ2-3